This T cell receptor (beta chain) was sequenced during a study of blood T cells in healthy people across ages. Using a J-beta primer mix together with a sample-barcoded 5' primer, a second PCR was run for about 6 to 12 cycles. One entry per CDR3 protein, called by TCRdb with MiXCR from the 5' RACE reads. Seen here are about 640,000 distinct CDR3 sequences, about 43% observed once, and the top ten hold around 30%. The receptor was derived from a man older than 75 in good health. The sample was blood.

CDR3 in amino acids: CSARVGGGNTIYF. As DNA, the CDR3 is TGCAGTGCTAGAGTTGGGGGTGGAAACACCATATATTTT. The chain combines TRBV20-1 with TRBJ1-3; tentatively, D is TRBD1 (5 bases). CDR3 size: 13 residues. From germline, CDR1 is DFQATT and CDR2 SNEGSKA (reference sequence). Trimming shortened V by 1 base and J by 3 bases, and 7 bases separated the two germline ends.